Each of the 28 T cell receptor beta chains below was sequenced from the same sample in a study of T cell responses to AZD1222 COVID-19 vaccine. Repertoires were generated with immunoSEQ multiplex PCR, while TCRdb's copy carries only in-frame clones and drops some. The sample contains some 180,000 clones, approximately 89% of which appear only once. This sample comprised peripheral blood, obtained 28 days after the second AZD1222 dose. These receptors originate from an adult who received the AZD1222 COVID-19 vaccine.

The genes are TRBV3-1 (or the pseudogene TRBV3-2) and TRBJ2-1; D might be TRBD1 (5 bases). The CDR3 contains 16 residues. Germline V lookup: CDR1 LGHDT, CDR2 YNNKEL (reference sequence). The V and J ends lost 1 base and 0 bases respectively, with 10 bases between them. CDR3 sequence reads: CASSQAGPLSYNEQFF. The CDR3 DNA follows: TGTGCCAGCAGCCAAGCAGGGCCCCTCTCCTACAATGAGCAGTTCTTC.

This rearrangement joins TRBV6-2 or TRBV6-3 to TRBJ2-7, with 11 bases fitting TRBD1. Germline trimming cut 5 bases from V and 3 bases from J; bases unmatched to any gene: 6. This CDR3 contains 15 residues. CDR1 is MNHEY and CDR2 is SVGEGT in the germline V gene. The CDR3 sequence is CASSQDRGRGYEQYF. CDR3 nucleotides: TGTGCCAGCAGTCAGGACAGGGGGCGCGGCTACGAGCAGTACTTC.

The J gene is TRBJ1-1, the V gene TRBV7-3; D not certain. The CDR3 extends over 18 amino acids. Germline V gene sequence: CDR1 SGHTA, CDR2 FQGTGA. Trimming shortened V by 3 bases and J by 0 bases, and 20 bases separated the two germline ends. CDR3 protein: CASSLSSWGGRLNTEAFF. The CDR3 DNA reads as TGTGCCAGCAGCTTGAGTTCCTGGGGAGGACGGTTGAACACTGAAGCTTTCTTT.

The chain carries TRBV6-1 and TRBJ1-5; D is ambiguous. The germline V gene has CDR1 MNHNS and CDR2 SASEGT. CDR3 length: 15 amino acids. The V and J ends lost 2 bases and 1 base respectively, with 9 bases between them. CDR3 sequence (DNA): TGTGCCAGCAGTGAACAGGTGTTAAGCAATCAGCCCCAGCATTTT. It encodes CASSEQVLSNQPQHF.

The chain joins TRBV19 to TRBJ1-2; 10 nucleotides align to TRBD1. The junction had 9 bases not matched to a gene; V was cut back by 1 base and J by 4 bases. Germline values: CDR1 LNHDA, CDR2 SQIVND (reference sequence). This CDR3 is built from 17 residues. The CDR3 sequence is CASSIGDRGRVRYGYTF. CDR3 DNA sequence: TGTGCCAGTAGTATAGGAGACAGGGGGCGAGTTCGCTATGGCTACACCTTC.

The chain is built from TRBV7-2 and TRBJ1-5, with a weak D call TRBD1 (6 bases). CDR1 is SGHTA, CDR2 FQGNSA, per germline. The length of the CDR3 is 15 residues. The V end was cut by 5 bases, the J end by 4 bases, with 15 bases between. CDR3 in DNA: TGTGCCAGCAGCCCCATGGGGGGCCCAAATCAGCCCCAGCATTTT. Its translation: CASSPMGGPNQPQHF.

The chain couples TRBV15 to TRBJ1-2, with 7 nucleotides matching TRBD1. With 9 bases clipped from V and 2 bases from J, the junction kept 3 bases outside the gene matches. The CDR3 spans 12 residues. Germline-derived CDR1 and CDR2 are LNHNV and YYDKDF (reference sequence). The CDR3 sequence: CATGQRNYGYTF. DNA of the CDR3: TGTGCCACGGGACAGAGAAACTATGGCTACACCTTC.

The gene calls are TRBV19 and TRBJ1-2; D is possibly TRBD1 (5 bases). CDR3 length: 15 amino acids. Trimming removed 5 bases from V and 9 bases from J, with 22 bases in between. Germline assignment: CDR1 LNHDA and CDR2 SQIVND (reference sequence). CDR3 amino acids: CASSVTDRRSRSYTF. DNA of the CDR3: TGTGCCAGTAGTGTTACTGACAGACGTTCTCGAAGCTACACCTTC.

The chain has TRBV13 and TRBJ2-1; no clear D gene. CDR1 is PRHDT and CDR2 is FYEKMQ in the germline V gene (reference sequence). The CDR3 consists of 12 residues. The V gene lost 0 bases and the J gene lost 7 bases, with 4 bases spanning the gap. CDR3 sequence reads: CASSLGGNEQFF. For the CDR3, the DNA is TGTGCCAGCAGCTTAGGGGGGAATGAGCAGTTCTTC.

This clone appeared a single time. V and J are TRBV7-8 and TRBJ2-6; maybe TRBD2 (5 bases). CDR1 and CDR2 from the germline V gene are SGHVS and FQNEAQ. Trimming took off 4 bases at V and 0 bases at J, with 16 bases between the two ends. The CDR3 spans 18 residues. The CDR3 region has the DNA TGTGCCAGCAGCTCAGCAGGTCTGGACTTCTCTGGGGCCAACGTCCTGACTTTC. Translation gives CASSSAGLDFSGANVLTF.

This rearrangement joins TRBV6-5 to TRBJ1-2; a possible D gene is TRBD1 (5 bases). Germline CDR1 reads MNHEY; CDR2 reads SVGAGI. V gave up 0 bases and J gave up 8 bases, with 19 bases separating them. This CDR3 has 16 residues. The CDR3 spells CASSYSSGGPVKGYTF. CDR3 in DNA: TGTGCCAGCAGTTACTCGTCCGGGGGACCCGTGAAAGGCTACACCTTC.

The chain has TRBV21-1 and TRBJ1-5; TRBD1, the table's D call, lacks a check against the DNA. TRBV21-1 is a pseudogene locus. The CDR3 runs 14 residues. CDR3 sequence (DNA): TGTGCCACCCGTGACAGGGGGCTGAATCAGCCCCAGCATTTT. It specifies CATRDRGLNQPQHF.

V usage is TRBV7-9 and J usage is TRBJ2-1; D is possibly TRBD1 (6 bases). Trimming cost V 5 bases and J 5 bases, with 13 bases left between them. The CDR3 is 14 amino acids. Germline CDR1 reads SEHNR; CDR2 reads FQNEAQ (reference sequence). The CDR3 is CASSRRDKHNEQFF. In nucleotides, the CDR3 is TGTGCCAGCAGCCGACGGGACAAACACAATGAGCAGTTCTTC.

The chain joins TRBV2 to TRBJ2-2; TRBD2 matches 9 bases. This CDR3 spans 17 amino acids. The trim removed 1 base at V and 4 bases at J, leaving 7 bases unmatched. CDR1 is SNHLY, CDR2 FYNNEI, per germline. In DNA, the CDR3 is TGTGCCAGCAGTGAAGAACGGCTAGCGGGGCGCACCGGGGAGCTGTTTTTT. Its translation: CASSEERLAGRTGELFF.

The chain carries TRBV5-1 and TRBJ2-1; 11 nucleotides agree with TRBD2. CDR1 is SGHRS and CDR2 is YFSETQ in the germline V gene. Trimming at V came to 4 bases and at J to 3 bases, leaving 9 bases not matched to a gene. The CDR3 is made up of 17 amino acids. The CDR3 loop is CASSLTSGTGSYNEQFF. The CDR3 DNA is TGCGCCAGCAGCCTGACTAGCGGGACAGGTAGCTACAATGAGCAGTTCTTC.

This chain uses TRBV6-5 with TRBJ2-7; 9 nucleotides line up with TRBD2. V lost 2 bases, J lost 5 bases, and 7 bases stayed unmatched. The CDR3 runs 15 residues. CDR1 and CDR2 (germline): MNHEY, SVGAGI. The CDR3, as DNA: TGTGCCAGCAGTTACCCTAGCGGGACCCCGAACGAGCAGTACTTC. Residues: CASSYPSGTPNEQYF.

Here the CDR3 DNA reads TGCGCCAGCAGGTTGGGGGATAATTCACCCCTCCACTTT. Amino acid sequence: CASRLGDNSPLHF. The chain is built from TRBV10-2 and TRBJ1-6; a possible D gene is TRBD1 (5 bases). Germline CDR1 reads WSHSY; CDR2 reads SAAADI. This CDR3 has 13 amino acids. V was trimmed by 6 bases and J by 5 bases, leaving 8 bases between them.

This chain uses TRBV11-2 with TRBJ1-4; D remains unclear. Trimming removed 1 base from V and 7 bases from J, with 13 bases in between. Looked up from germline, CDR1 is SGHAT and CDR2 is FQNNGV. The CDR3 is made up of 15 amino acids. In nucleotides, the CDR3 is TGTGCCAGCAGCTTAGTCACACGTCAAGGTGAAAAACTGTTTTTT. As protein: CASSLVTRQGEKLFF.

The chain employs TRBV7-2 and TRBJ1-1; no clear D. The CDR3 has 15 amino acids. The germline V gene encodes CDR1 SGHTA and CDR2 FQGNSA. The germline V and J ends were trimmed by 4 bases and 0 bases, with 12 bases remaining between them. This CDR3 reads CASSYRPVVNTEAFF. The CDR3 coding sequence is TGTGCCAGCAGCTACCGGCCGGTGGTGAACACTGAAGCTTTCTTT.

The gene calls are TRBV7-9 and TRBJ2-3, with a weak D call TRBD2 (5 bases). This CDR3 is built from 16 residues. The germline gives CDR1 SEHNR, CDR2 FQNEAQ (reference sequence). Trimming cost V 4 bases and J 6 bases, with 20 bases left between them. DNA for the CDR3: TGTGCCAGCAGCTGGGCCGGGATGAGGGATGTGGATACGCAGTATTTT. This codes for CASSWAGMRDVDTQYF.

The V call is TRBV4-1, the J call TRBJ2-3; 7 positions match TRBD2. This CDR3 has 17 amino acids. Germline-derived CDR1 and CDR2 are MGHRA and YSYEKL. The J segment lost 0 bases and the V segment lost 1 base, leaving 7 bases of the junction unmatched. For the CDR3, the DNA is TGCGCCAGCAGCCAAGTGTGGGGCGGGAGAAGCACAGATACGCAGTATTTT. Translating gives CASSQVWGGRSTDTQYF.

The chain recombines TRBV6-5 with TRBJ1-1, with D perhaps TRBD1 (6 bases). Germline CDR1 and CDR2: MNHEY and SVGAGI. Between the trimmed V and J ends, which lost 6 bases and 5 bases, there was a span of 19 bases. This CDR3 comprises 15 residues. In DNA form, the CDR3 reads TGTGCCAGCAGACTCCTACAGGGCGTTGCTACTGAAGCTTTCTTT. Its protein product is CASRLLQGVATEAFF.

CDR3: CASSTRGEDSPLHF. The DNA of the CDR3 is TGCGCCAGCAGCACCCGGGGGGAGGATTCACCCCTCCACTTT. This chain links TRBV5-1 with TRBJ1-6; D possibly corresponds to TRBD1 (5 bases). The CDR3 runs to 14 residues. Trimming took 4 bases from V and 8 from J, leaving 13 bases between them. Germline V gene lookup returns CDR1 SGHRS and CDR2 YFSETQ. The full variable domain, with the rest looked up from reference TRBV5-1 and TRBJ1-6, is KAGVTQTPRYLIKTRGQQVTLSCSPISGHRSVSWYQQTPGQGLQFLFEYFSETQRNKGNFPGRFSGRQFSNSRSEMNVSTLELGDSALYLCASSTRGEDSPLHFGNGTRLTVT.

The CDR3 reads CAWSAGRGQFGNQPQHF. The DNA of the CDR3 is TGTGCCTGGAGTGCGGGCAGGGGGCAATTTGGCAATCAGCCCCAGCATTTT. The J gene is TRBJ1-5, the V gene TRBV30; TRBD1 matches 8 bases. The CDR3 spans 17 residues. In germline, CDR1 is GTSNPN, CDR2 SVGIG (reference sequence). The V gene end was trimmed by 1 base and the J gene end by 2 bases; junction bases not matched to a gene: 10.

J is TRBJ2-2 and V is TRBV4-3; 9 nucleotides match TRBD2. CDR1 LGHNA and CDR2 YSLEER come from the germline V gene. V lost 2 bases to trimming and J lost 4 bases; unmatched junction nucleotides: 8. The CDR3 covers 17 residues. CDR3 sequence (DNA): TGCGCCAGCAGCCAAAGTGGCGCTAGCGGGGTCACCGGGGAGCTGTTTTTT. Residues: CASSQSGASGVTGELFF.

The rearrangement joins TRBV7-9 to TRBJ1-2; no firm D call. Trimming removed 6 bases at V and 1 base at J, with 15 bases between. The CDR3 contains 15 residues. Looked up from germline, CDR1 is SEHNR and CDR2 is FQNEAQ (reference sequence). The CDR3 DNA follows: TGTGCCAGCAGTTTTTCCATGACGGATAACTATGGCTACACCTTC. Encoded protein: CASSFSMTDNYGYTF.

The rearrangement uses TRBV18 and TRBJ2-7, with a weak D call TRBD2 (5 bases). This CDR3 region has 16 residues. Germline CDR1 is KGHSH and CDR2 is LQKENI. Trimming left V 6 bases short and J 0 bases short, with 18 bases between. CDR3 region: CASSPFEGSDSYEQYF. In DNA form, the CDR3 reads TGTGCCAGCTCGCCATTTGAGGGTTCCGACTCCTACGAGCAGTACTTC.

The rearrangement uses TRBV5-1 and TRBJ2-7, with unresolved D. From germline, CDR1 is SGHRS and CDR2 YFSETQ. V was shortened by 0 bases and J by 0 bases, with 13 bases between the two germline ends. The CDR3 extends over 16 amino acids. The CDR3 loop is CASSLEVGQSSYEQYF. CDR3 DNA sequence: TGCGCCAGCAGCTTGGAGGTCGGTCAGTCCTCCTACGAGCAGTACTTC.